This TCR beta chain was recorded in a study of blood T cells in healthy people across ages (dated by TCRdb to the mid-2010s). Looking at the study overall: In model experiments, template switching captured roughly one uniquely barcoded TCR beta cDNA molecule for every two T cells. The donors were divided into four age groups: young (average around 15 years), middle-aged (approximately 39), aged (under 70) and long-lived (more than 75). The study analyzed two additional independent replicas of 1 million unique cDNA reads from the same blood draw for two donors, one aged 18 to 29 and one aged 80 or older. To avoid experimental bias, donors of different ages were distributed randomly across sequencing lanes. Age-related changes in TCR beta repertoire diversity were measured in the study by deep sequencing normalized with unique cDNA molecular identifiers.

The germline V gene sets CDR1 to SNHLY and CDR2 to FYNNEI. V and J are truncated by 9 bases and 5 bases respectively, leaving an intervening sequence of 19 bases. Taken from cysteine to phenylalanine, the CDR3 has 14 residues. Just CDR3 DNA is preserved here, 42 bases in frame from base 1. This clonotype was observed a few times. The clone's antigen remains unknown. Per-nucleotide qualities are absent, and no much larger clonotype sits a single base away. Receptor amplification or capture employed 5' RACE. Instrument on record: Illumina HiSeq 2500. A second roughly 7 to 12 cycle PCR used a sample-barcoded 5' primer and a J-beta primer mix. A unique molecular identifier was introduced onto each TCR beta cDNA molecule by a template-switch 5' adaptor carrying 12 random nucleotides. Each sample yielded at least 2.5 million CDR3-containing paired-end reads. The Mint cDNA synthesis kit, primed by a TRBC-specific oligonucleotide, was used to synthesize first-strand cDNA from all RNA. All cDNA was treated with uracil-DNA glycosylase and then went through a first 18-cycle PCR with the universal primers M1SS and BC2_uni_R. The original methods were these. For normalization, 1 million high-quality reads were randomly selected from each sample, with every read carrying a distinct molecular identifier. Reads sharing molecular identifiers were discarded rather than binned into consensus sequences. MiTCR, with a Q25 quality threshold and the strictest error-elimination algorithm, was used for CDR3 identification, clonotype clustering and error correction. A nonparametric unseen species model with Euler transformation was used to estimate lower-bound total TCR beta diversity. Through fastp at Q25 and MiXCR, TCRdb rebuilt clones from the public reads, retaining in-frame beta chains. Rows matching on CDR3 protein sequence are summarized as one entry with the most common DNA and genes. These V and J calls rely on TCRdb rather than the paper's analysis. This sample has 730,000 or so distinct CDR3 sequences in its table, and around 40% of those were observed once. The ten largest account for under 25% of the sample.

Systemically healthy Caucasian individuals from Russia, some 38 in total and aged about 6 to 100 years, were included as donors. Approximately 9.3 milliliters of peripheral blood were drawn from each donor into EDTA-treated Vacutainer tubes. Ficoll-Paque density-gradient centrifugation was used to isolate PBMCs, with at least 6 million obtained per sample. Total RNA, at least 6 micrograms per sample, was extracted from PBMCs with Trizol reagent. The percentages of naive CD45RAhigh/CD27high T cells were determined by flow cytometry on a PBMC aliquot from every donor. The study at large found these results: Conclusive comparison of naive and antigen-experienced compartments was prevented by the profiling of bulk unsorted PBMCs. Donor CMV infection status was unknown, potentially confounding age-related changes in expanded clonotypes. Compared with the aged group, more naive CD4+ T cells, fewer expanded clones and increased TCR diversity were shown by the long-lived group, suggesting age selection. Total diversity estimates from one million sequenced T cells were considered lower bounds and underestimates. Observed TCR beta diversity per million T cells fell roughly linearly with age, and a significant reduction was already apparent by age approximately 41. The percentage of naive T cells measured by flow cytometry correlated strongly with observed TCR beta diversity.

This receptor was taken from a woman aged 55-70 years in good health. The rearranged segments are TRBV2 and TRBJ1-2; the D gene lacks a confident call. Sequencing was done on a sample of blood. The sequenced DNA: TGTGCCAGTTCCCTGGACGAAGCCCGGTATGGCTACACCTTC. Its protein reads: CASSLDEARYGYTF.